This TCR beta chain was identified in a study of PD-1 blockade in classical Hodgkin lymphoma. Of note for this clone: Its specificity is unknown.

Study observations and caveats: According to reports, newly diagnosed patients had lower baseline TCR diversity than healthy donors, and relapsed/refractory patients had lower baseline TCR diversity still. Still unresolved is the cause of the repertoire differences, which may be disease activity or prior therapy.

Profiling relied on immunoSEQ multiplex PCR, and the TCRdb table lists in-frame clones only, not all of them. The sample records about 21,000 clones, less than 80% being singletons. No patient escaped relapse after autologous stem cell transplantation, and brentuximab vedotin exposure varied. Classification of best responses gave complete response, partial response or progressive disease. Sequenced material: peripheral blood mononuclear cells (PBMCs), taken at baseline. The receptor's source is a human donor with classical Hodgkin lymphoma.

This CDR3 reads CASSSPRIYGYTF. The CDR3 coding sequence is TGTGCCAGCAGCTCACCTCGGATATATGGCTACACCTTC. The chain has TRBV11-3 and TRBJ1-2; D is undetermined. Trimming stripped 4 bases from V and 5 bases from J, with 11 bases between. This CDR3 has 13 residues. CDR1 SGHNT and CDR2 YENEEA come from the germline V gene. The full variable domain, with the rest looked up from reference TRBV11-3 and TRBJ1-2, is EAGVVQSPRYKIIEKKQPVAFWCNPISGHNTLYWYLQNLGQGPELLIRYENEEAVDDSQLPKDRFSAERLKGVDSTLKIQPAELGDSAVYLCASSSPRIYGYTFGSGTRLTVV.